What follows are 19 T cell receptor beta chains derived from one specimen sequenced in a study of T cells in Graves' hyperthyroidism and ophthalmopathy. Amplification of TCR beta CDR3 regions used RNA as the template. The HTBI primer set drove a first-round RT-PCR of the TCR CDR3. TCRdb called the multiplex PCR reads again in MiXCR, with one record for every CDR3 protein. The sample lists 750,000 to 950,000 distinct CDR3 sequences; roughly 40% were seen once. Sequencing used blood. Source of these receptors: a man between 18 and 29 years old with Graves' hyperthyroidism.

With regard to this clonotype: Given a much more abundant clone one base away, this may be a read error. The CDR3 coding sequence is TGTGTCAGCATCAGAACCGGGACAGCACCCGACACTGAAGCTTTCTTT. This sequence encodes CVSIRTGTAPDTEAFF. The V gene is TRBV7-2, the J gene TRBJ1-1; 7 bases agree with TRBD1. The CDR3 is 16 residues long. Germline CDR1 and CDR2: SGHTA and FQGNSA.

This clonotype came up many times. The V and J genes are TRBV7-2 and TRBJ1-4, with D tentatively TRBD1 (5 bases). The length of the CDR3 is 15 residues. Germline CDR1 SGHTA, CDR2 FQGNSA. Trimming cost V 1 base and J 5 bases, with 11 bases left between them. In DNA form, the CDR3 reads TGTGCCAGCAGCTTAGTTGCGAGGGGAAATGAAAAACTGTTTTTT. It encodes CASSLVARGNEKLFF.

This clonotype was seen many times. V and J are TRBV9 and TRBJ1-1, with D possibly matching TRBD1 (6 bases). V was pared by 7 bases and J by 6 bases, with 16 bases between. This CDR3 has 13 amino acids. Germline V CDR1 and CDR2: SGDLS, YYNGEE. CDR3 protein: CASGSGGGAEAFF. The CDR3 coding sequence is TGTGCCAGCGGGTCGGGAGGGGGGGCTGAAGCTTTCTTT.

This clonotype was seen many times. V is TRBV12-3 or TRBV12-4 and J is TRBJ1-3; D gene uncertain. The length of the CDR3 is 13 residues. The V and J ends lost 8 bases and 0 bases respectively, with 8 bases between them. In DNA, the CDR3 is TGTGCCAGCTCGACGATCTCTGGAAACACCATATATTTT. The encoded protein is CASSTISGNTIYF.

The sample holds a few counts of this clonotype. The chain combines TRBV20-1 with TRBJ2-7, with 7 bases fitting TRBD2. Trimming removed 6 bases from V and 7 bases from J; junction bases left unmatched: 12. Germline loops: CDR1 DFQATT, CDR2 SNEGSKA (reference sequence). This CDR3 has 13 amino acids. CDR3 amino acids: CSARDYPHGEQYF. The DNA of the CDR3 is TGCAGTGCGCGGGACTACCCTCACGGGGAGCAGTACTTC.

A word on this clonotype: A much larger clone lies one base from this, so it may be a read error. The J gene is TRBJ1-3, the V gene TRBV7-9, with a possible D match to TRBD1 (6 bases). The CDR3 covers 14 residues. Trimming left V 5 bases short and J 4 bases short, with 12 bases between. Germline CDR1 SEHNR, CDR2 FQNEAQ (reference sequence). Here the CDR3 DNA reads TGTGCCAGCAGCCCTAGAGGACAGGGAAACACCATATATTTT. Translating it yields CASSPRGQGNTIYF. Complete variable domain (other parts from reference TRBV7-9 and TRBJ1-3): DTGVSQNPRHKITKRGQNVTFRCDPISEHNRLYWYRQTLGQGPEFLTYFQNEAQLEKSRLLSDRFSAERPKGSFSTLEIQRTEQGDSAMYLCASSPRGQGNTIYFGEGSWLTVV.

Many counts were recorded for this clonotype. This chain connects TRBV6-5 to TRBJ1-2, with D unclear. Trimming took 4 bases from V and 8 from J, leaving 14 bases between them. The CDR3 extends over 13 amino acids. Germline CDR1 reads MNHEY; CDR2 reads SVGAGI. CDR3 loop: CASSSSGSGGYTF. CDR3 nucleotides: TGTGCCAGCAGTTCCTCCGGCAGTGGCGGCTACACCTTC.

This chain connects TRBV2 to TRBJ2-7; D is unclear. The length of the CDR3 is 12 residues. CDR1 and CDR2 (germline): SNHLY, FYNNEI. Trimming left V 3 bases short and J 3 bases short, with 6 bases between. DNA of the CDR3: TGTGCCAGCAGTGAGCCGAACTACGAGCAGTACTTC. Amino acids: CASSEPNYEQYF.

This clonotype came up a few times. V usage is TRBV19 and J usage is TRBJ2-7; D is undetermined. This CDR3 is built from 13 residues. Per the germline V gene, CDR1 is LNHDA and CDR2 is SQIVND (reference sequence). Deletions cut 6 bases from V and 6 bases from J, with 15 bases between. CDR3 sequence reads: CASSPYTGREQYF. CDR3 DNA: TGTGCCAGTAGCCCGTATACTGGGCGCGAGCAGTACTTC.

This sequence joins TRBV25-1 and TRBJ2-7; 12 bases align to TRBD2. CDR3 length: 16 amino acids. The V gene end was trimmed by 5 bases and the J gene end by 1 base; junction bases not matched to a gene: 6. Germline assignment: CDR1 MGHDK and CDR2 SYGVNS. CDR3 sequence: CASSFTSGGSSYEQYF. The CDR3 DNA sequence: TGTGCCAGCAGTTTCACTAGCGGGGGGTCTTCCTACGAGCAGTACTTC.

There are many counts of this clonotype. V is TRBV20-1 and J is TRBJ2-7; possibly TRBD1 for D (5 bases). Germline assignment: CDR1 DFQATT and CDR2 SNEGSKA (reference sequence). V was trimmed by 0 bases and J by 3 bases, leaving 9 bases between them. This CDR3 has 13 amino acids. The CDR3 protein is CSAREGAVYEQYF. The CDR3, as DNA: TGCAGTGCTAGAGAAGGGGCCGTCTACGAGCAGTACTTC.

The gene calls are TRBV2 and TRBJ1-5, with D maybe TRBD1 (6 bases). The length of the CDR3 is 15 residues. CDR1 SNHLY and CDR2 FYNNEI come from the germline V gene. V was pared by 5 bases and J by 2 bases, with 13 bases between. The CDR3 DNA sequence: TGTGCCAGCAGTTACTCCTGGACAGGCAATCAGCCCCAGCATTTT. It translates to CASSYSWTGNQPQHF. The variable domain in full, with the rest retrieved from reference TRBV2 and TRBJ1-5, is EPEVTQTPSHQVTQMGQEVILRCVPISNHLYFYWYRQILGQKVEFLVSFYNNEISEKSEIFDDQFSVERPDGSNFTLKIRSTKLEDSAMYFCASSYSWTGNQPQHFGDGTRLSIL.

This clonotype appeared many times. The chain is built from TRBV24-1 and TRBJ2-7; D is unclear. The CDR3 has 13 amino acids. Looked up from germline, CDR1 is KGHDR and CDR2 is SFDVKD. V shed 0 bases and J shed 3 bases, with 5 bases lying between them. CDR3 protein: CATSDLRGYEQYF. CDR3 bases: TGTGCCACCAGTGATTTGCGAGGCTACGAGCAGTACTTC.

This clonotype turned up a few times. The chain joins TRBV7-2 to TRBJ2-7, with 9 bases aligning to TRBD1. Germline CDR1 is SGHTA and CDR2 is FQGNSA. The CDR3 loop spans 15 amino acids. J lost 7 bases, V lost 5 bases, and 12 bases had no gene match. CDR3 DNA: TGTGCCAGCAGCCCCTTTCCCGGGACAGGGACTGAGCAGTACTTC. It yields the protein CASSPFPGTGTEQYF.

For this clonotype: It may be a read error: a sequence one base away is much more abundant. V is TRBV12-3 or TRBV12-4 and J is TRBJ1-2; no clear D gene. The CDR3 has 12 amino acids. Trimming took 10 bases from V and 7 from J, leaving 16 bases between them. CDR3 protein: CAIMGGRSGYTF. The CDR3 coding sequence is TGTGCCATCATGGGAGGGCGTAGTGGCTACACCTTC.

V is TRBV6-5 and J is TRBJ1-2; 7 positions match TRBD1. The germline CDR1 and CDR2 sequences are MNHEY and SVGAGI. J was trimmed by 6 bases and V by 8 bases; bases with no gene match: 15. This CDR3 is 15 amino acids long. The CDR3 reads CASGPLDRVRDGYTF. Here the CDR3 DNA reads TGTGCCAGCGGACCCCTTGACAGGGTTCGGGATGGCTACACCTTC.

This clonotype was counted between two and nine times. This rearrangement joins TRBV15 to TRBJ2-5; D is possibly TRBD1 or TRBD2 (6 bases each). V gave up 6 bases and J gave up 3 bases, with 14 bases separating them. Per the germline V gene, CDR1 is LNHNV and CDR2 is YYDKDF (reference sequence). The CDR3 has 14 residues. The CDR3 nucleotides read TGTGCCACCAGGGGAGGTAACAGGGAAGAGACCCAGTACTTC. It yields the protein CATRGGNREETQYF.

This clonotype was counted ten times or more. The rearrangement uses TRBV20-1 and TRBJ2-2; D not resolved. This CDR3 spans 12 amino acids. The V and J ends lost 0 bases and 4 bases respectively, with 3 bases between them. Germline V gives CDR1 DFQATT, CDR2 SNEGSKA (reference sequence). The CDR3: CSARDGTGELFF. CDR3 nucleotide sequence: TGCAGTGCTAGAGATGGCACCGGGGAGCTGTTTTTT.

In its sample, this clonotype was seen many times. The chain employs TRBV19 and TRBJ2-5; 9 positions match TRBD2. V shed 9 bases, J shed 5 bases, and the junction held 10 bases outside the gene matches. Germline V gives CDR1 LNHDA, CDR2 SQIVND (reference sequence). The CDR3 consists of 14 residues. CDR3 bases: TGTGCCAGCAAAGCTAGCGGGATCTCCGAGACCCAGTACTTC. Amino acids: CASKASGISETQYF.